This TCR beta chain was found in a study of shared clonotypes between healthy human individuals. Comment on this clone: Its antigen remains unidentified.

200 to 250 ng DNA, 30,000 or so T cell genomes, went into each sorted-subset replicate PCR. Assay used: immunoSEQ multiplex PCR; TCRdb lists only in-frame clones, some missing. The data show some 500,000 clones, 90% to 96% seen once. This CDR3 region has 16 residues. The germline gives CDR1 SGHAT, CDR2 FQNNGV. The V segment lost 0 bases and the J segment 6 bases; nucleotides outside the gene matches: 8. Study-wide findings and caveats: Against clonotypes common to all four donors, non-shared ones had lower generation probabilities. Naive CD4 clonotypes were shared across several donors at roughly 5%.

The gene calls are TRBV11-2 and TRBJ2-7; 10 bases map to TRBD1. Sequencing was performed on naive CD4+ T cells sorted from blood. Subset specified: CD45RA+ positively selected. The sequence was collected from a woman under 40 in good health. As DNA, the CDR3 is TGTGCCAGCAGCTTAGATCGGGGACAGGGGCCCTCCGAGCAGTACTTC. Protein product: CASSLDRGQGPSEQYF.